Presented here are 16 T cell receptor beta chains from one specimen sequenced in a study of blood T cell repertoires in COVID-19. The data were produced by immunoSEQ multiplex PCR, yet TCRdb's version contains in-frame clones alone and is incomplete. Among around 110,000 clones, about 80% were seen once, and the ten largest hold 7.5%. Specimen: peripheral blood. The receptors stem from a man between 65 and 85 years old with active or convalescent COVID-19.

The chain recombines TRBV2 with TRBJ1-6; no reliable D call. Germline values: CDR1 SNHLY, CDR2 FYNNEI. The length of the CDR3 is 16 residues. Trimming shortened V by 6 bases and J by 1 base, and 13 bases separated the two germline ends. The CDR3 is CASRARERSYNSPLHF. CDR3 in DNA: TGTGCCAGCAGGGCCCGGGAAAGGTCCTATAATTCACCCCTCCACTTT.

The genes are TRBV19 and TRBJ1-2; D is uncertain. V gave up 2 bases and J gave up 8 bases, with 33 bases separating them. Germline V gene data show CDR1 as LNHDA and CDR2 as SQIVND (reference sequence). The CDR3 has 20 amino acids. CDR3 sequence reads: CASSIQASRGTGRSVGGYTF. In DNA form, the CDR3 reads TGTGCCAGTAGTATACAAGCGTCTCGGGGTACGGGAAGGTCGGTCGGAGGCTACACCTTC.

The J gene is TRBJ1-3, the V gene TRBV9; no clear D. The CDR3 sequence is 17 residues long. CDR1 is SGDLS and CDR2 is YYNGEE in the germline V gene. Trimming removed 0 bases at V and 0 bases at J, with 13 bases between. The CDR3 loop reads CASSVGAGSNSGNTIYF. For the CDR3, the DNA is TGTGCCAGCAGCGTAGGGGCGGGCAGCAACTCTGGAAACACCATATATTTT.

The chain combines TRBV6-2 or TRBV6-3 with TRBJ1-5; D is unclear. CDR3 length: 15 residues. Trimming cost V 4 bases and J 0 bases, with 10 bases left between them. Germline V gene lookup returns CDR1 MNHEY and CDR2 SVGEGT. CDR3 region: CASSFRGDSNQPQHF. CDR3 nucleotide sequence: TGTGCCAGCAGTTTTCGGGGAGATAGCAATCAGCCCCAGCATTTT.

CDR3 DNA sequence: TGTGCCAGCAGCCCCGTCAGGTTGACCGGGGAGCTGTTTTTT. It specifies CASSPVRLTGELFF. This chain joins TRBV11-3 and TRBJ2-2, with D hard to call. The CDR3 loop spans 14 amino acids. Germline-derived CDR1 and CDR2 are SGHNT and YENEEA. V was shortened by 5 bases and J by 5 bases, with 12 bases between the two germline ends.

The J gene is TRBJ1-1, the V gene TRBV10-3; D call uncertain. The CDR3 runs to 14 residues. CDR1 is ENHRY and CDR2 is SYGVKD in the germline V gene. The V end lost 0 bases, the J end lost 4 bases, and 9 bases lay between the germline ends. This CDR3 reads CAISESSGFTEAFF. CDR3 DNA sequence: TGTGCCATCAGTGAGTCGAGCGGGTTCACTGAAGCTTTCTTT.

V usage is TRBV5-1 and J usage is TRBJ1-1, with TRBD1 as a possible D gene (5 bases). Germline CDR1 SGHRS, CDR2 YFSETQ. The CDR3 length is 16 residues. V lost 4 bases to trimming and J lost 2 bases, with 18 bases between them. The CDR3 nucleotides are TGCGCCAGCAGCCGGGGGACGGGGAGGGGAAACACTGAAGCTTTCTTT. As protein: CASSRGTGRGNTEAFF.

V and J are TRBV6-4 and TRBJ2-6; TRBD1 agrees at 10 bases. V was clipped by 5 bases and J by 4 bases; unmatched bases: 14. The germline V gene encodes CDR1 MRHNA and CDR2 SNTAGT. This CDR3 contains 19 residues. The CDR3 nucleotides are TGTGCCAGCAGTAGTACCGGACAGGGGGTTTCGGTAGGGGCCAACGTCCTGACTTTC. Protein sequence: CASSSTGQGVSVGANVLTF.

The DNA for the CDR3 is TGTGCCAGCAGTCGCGCTAGCGTTACGCAGTATTTT. Its translation is CASSRASVTQYF. The V gene is TRBV3-1 (or the pseudogene TRBV3-2), the J gene TRBJ2-3; tentative D call: TRBD2 (6 bases). Germline V gene sequence: CDR1 LGHDT, CDR2 YNNKEL (reference sequence). V lost 6 bases and J 8 bases, leaving 12 bases between the germline ends. CDR3 size: 12 residues.

The chain has TRBV11-2 and TRBJ2-7; D uncertain. This CDR3 comprises 13 residues. The V gene lost 4 bases and the J gene lost 0 bases, with 7 bases spanning the gap. Germline V gives CDR1 SGHAT, CDR2 FQNNGV. The CDR3 protein is CASSSFHSYEQYF. The CDR3 region has the DNA TGTGCCAGCAGCTCATTTCACTCCTACGAGCAGTACTTC.

The chain has TRBV27 and TRBJ1-5; perhaps TRBD1 as D (5 bases). The CDR3 contains 13 residues. Germline V gives CDR1 MNHEY, CDR2 SMNVEV (reference sequence). Trimming took 2 bases from V and 7 from J, leaving 9 bases between them. The CDR3 spells CASSLTPGQPQHF. CDR3 DNA: TGTGCCAGCAGTTTAACTCCAGGGCAGCCCCAGCATTTT.

The chain carries TRBV18 and TRBJ1-2; tentatively, D is TRBD1 (5 bases). Germline V gene data show CDR1 as KGHSH and CDR2 as LQKENI. The V gene lost 3 bases and the J gene lost 4 bases, with 18 bases spanning the gap. This CDR3 contains 16 residues. CDR3 amino acids: CASSPSVGPEVYGYTF. CDR3 DNA: TGTGCCAGCTCACCGTCGGTGGGGCCTGAAGTCTATGGCTACACCTTC. The variable domain in full, completed from reference TRBV18 and TRBJ1-2, reads NAGVMQNPRHLVRRRGQEARLRCSPMKGHSHVYWYRQLPEEGLKFMVYLQKENIIDESGMPKERFSAEFPKEGPSILRIQQVVRGDSAAYFCASSPSVGPEVYGYTFGSGTRLTVV.

The chain links TRBV6-5 to TRBJ1-4, with D tentatively TRBD1 (6 bases). CDR1 MNHEY and CDR2 SVGAGI come from the germline V gene. This CDR3 is 14 amino acids long. Trimming took off 2 bases at V and 5 bases at J, with 9 bases between the two ends. The CDR3 loop reads CASSYSQGNEKLFF. The DNA of the CDR3 is TGTGCCAGCAGTTACAGTCAGGGGAATGAAAAACTGTTTTTT.

This clone was seen more than once but under ten times. The genes are TRBV3-1 (or the pseudogene TRBV3-2) and TRBJ2-7; no reliable D call. V shed 0 bases and J shed 6 bases, with 6 bases lying between them. Germline lookup yields CDR1 LGHDT and CDR2 YNNKEL (reference sequence). The CDR3 totals 12 residues. The CDR3 loop reads CASSQEQIEQYF. CDR3 nucleotides: TGTGCCAGCAGCCAAGAACAGATCGAGCAGTACTTC.

The CDR3 DNA follows: TGTGCCTGGAGTGTACGGGGGGACGCTGAAGCTTTCTTT. Encoded protein: CAWSVRGDAEAFF. The chain carries TRBV30 and TRBJ1-1, with a tentative D call TRBD1 (5 bases). V was cut by 0 bases and J by 6 bases, with 11 bases left in between. CDR1 GTSNPN and CDR2 SVGIG come from the germline V gene (reference sequence). The CDR3 consists of 13 residues.

V is TRBV5-1 and J is TRBJ2-7; TRBD1 is a possible D gene (7 bases). Germline CDR1 reads SGHRS; CDR2 reads YFSETQ. The V end lost 1 base, the J end lost 2 bases, and 10 bases lay between the germline ends. This CDR3 has 14 amino acids. The CDR3 bases are TGCGCCAGCAGCTTGCAGGGGGGAACCTACGAGCAGTACTTC. It codes for CASSLQGGTYEQYF.